The present T cell receptor beta chain was sequenced within a study of blood T cells in healthy people across ages (dated by TCRdb to the mid-2010s). About the investigation overall: In model experiments, template switching captured roughly one uniquely barcoded TCR beta cDNA molecule for every two T cells. Using deep sequencing normalized with unique cDNA molecular identifiers, the study measured how TCR beta repertoire diversity changes with age. The donors were split into four age groups: young (average 16 years), middle-aged (39), aged (roughly 60) and long-lived (approximately 89). To avoid experimental bias, donors of different ages were distributed randomly across sequencing lanes. Two additional independent replicas of 1 million unique cDNA reads from the same blood draw were analyzed for two donors (one aged 18 to 30 and one aged 80 or older).

Library prep was done by 5' RACE. The listed sequencing device is Illumina HiSeq 2500. The second PCR ran for roughly 7 to 11 cycles and used a J-beta primer mix along with a sample-barcoded 5' primer. Each TCR beta cDNA molecule received a unique molecular identifier from a template-switch 5' adaptor carrying 12 random nucleotides. Each sample yielded at least 2.5 million CDR3-containing paired-end reads. The Mint cDNA synthesis kit, primed by a TRBC-specific oligonucleotide, was used to synthesize first-strand cDNA from all RNA. Following uracil-DNA glycosylase treatment, all cDNA underwent a first 18-cycle PCR with the universal primers M1SS and BC2_uni_R. In the original analysis: For normalization, 1 million high-quality reads were randomly selected from each sample, with every read carrying a distinct molecular identifier. Instead of being binned into consensus sequences, reads with shared molecular identifiers were discarded. MiTCR, set to a Q25 quality threshold and the strictest error-elimination algorithm, was used for CDR3 identification, clonotype clustering and error correction. Lower-bound total TCR beta diversity was estimated with a nonparametric unseen species model using Euler transformation. The public reads were reprocessed in TCRdb via fastp at Q25 and MiXCR, keeping in-frame beta chains. Every entry covers one CDR3 protein and lists the most common genes and DNA from its rows. The authors' filters were not applied to this entry. The sample table records 600,000 to 800,000 distinct CDR3 sequences; about 51% of these occur just once. Approximately 13% of the sample is held by the ten biggest clonotypes.

What the research found in general, with its limitations: Because profiling used bulk unsorted PBMCs, naive and antigen-experienced compartments could not be compared conclusively. There was a strong correlation between observed TCR beta diversity and the percentage of naive T cells measured by flow cytometry. Because donor CMV infection status was unknown, age-related changes in expanded clonotypes were potentially confounded. Compared with the aged group, more naive CD4+ T cells, fewer expanded clones and increased TCR diversity were shown by the long-lived group, suggesting age selection. Estimates of total diversity based on one million sequenced T cells were regarded as lower bounds and as underestimates. As age increased, observed TCR beta diversity per million T cells dropped in a roughly linear way, and a significant reduction was already evident by age 40.

The donors were 40 or so Caucasian individuals from Russia, aged about 6 to 95 years, who were systemically healthy. Each donor gave 8.5 to 10 milliliters of peripheral blood, collected into EDTA-treated Vacutainer tubes. Ficoll-Paque density-gradient centrifugation was used to isolate PBMCs, with at least 6.5 million obtained per sample. Total RNA, at least 5 micrograms per sample, was extracted from PBMCs with Trizol reagent. For every donor, flow cytometry on a PBMC aliquot measured the percentage of naive CD45RAhigh/CD27high T cells. This clonotype was seen only a few times. Its antigen is currently not known. No much larger clone is present one base from it, and per-base qualities are unavailable. V was cut back by 1 base and J by 2 bases, leaving a gap of 8 bases between them. The CDR3 runs 14 residues from the cysteine to the phenylalanine. The kept DNA is CDR3 alone, 42 bases in frame from the first base. CDR1 and CDR2 (SGHTA, FQGTGA) derive from the germline V gene.

Sequences were obtained from blood. The origin of this receptor is a woman older than 75 in good health. The chain uses TRBV7-3 and TRBJ2-5; TRBD1 is perhaps the D gene, given 5 matching bases. CDR3 reads: CASSLMGRQETQYF. The bases are TGTGCCAGCAGCTTAATGGGGCGGCAAGAGACCCAGTACTTC.